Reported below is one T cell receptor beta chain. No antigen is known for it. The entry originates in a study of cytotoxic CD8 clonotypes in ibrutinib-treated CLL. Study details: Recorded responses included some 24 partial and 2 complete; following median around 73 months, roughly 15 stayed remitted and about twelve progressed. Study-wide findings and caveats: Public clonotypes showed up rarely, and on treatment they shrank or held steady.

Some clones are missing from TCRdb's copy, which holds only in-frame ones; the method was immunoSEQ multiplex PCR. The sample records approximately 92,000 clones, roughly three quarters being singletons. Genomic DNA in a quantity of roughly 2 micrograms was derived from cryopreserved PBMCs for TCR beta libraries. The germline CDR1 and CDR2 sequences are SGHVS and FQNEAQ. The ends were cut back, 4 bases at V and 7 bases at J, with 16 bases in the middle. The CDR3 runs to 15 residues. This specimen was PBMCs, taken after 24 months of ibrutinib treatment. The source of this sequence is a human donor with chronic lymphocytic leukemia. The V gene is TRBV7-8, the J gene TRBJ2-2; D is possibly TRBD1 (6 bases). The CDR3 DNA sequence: TGTGCCAGCAGCTCTTCATCAGGGGCCAACGGGGAGCTGTTTTTT. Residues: CASSSSSGANGELFF.